This entry features one T cell receptor beta chain sequence. This CDR3 is 17 amino acids long. Germline assignment: CDR1 LGHNA and CDR2 YNFKEQ. The ends lost 3 bases at V and 2 bases at J; junction bases unmatched: 5. This entry is derived from a study of blood T cell repertoires in COVID-19. About the study: Samples came from the United States, Italy and Spain, spanning acute and convalescent COVID-19. T cells, B-cell-depleted T cells, or PBMCs provided the cDNA or gDNA that served as material.

Per the authors' pipeline: Counts of nucleated cells, estimated from reference gene primer amplification, were obtained. Produced via immunoSEQ multiplex PCR; TCRdb's table is partial and in-frame only. D and trimming were read from the DNA, whereas the V and J calls and clone size are those reported in that table. The table lists 210,000 or so clones, roughly 73% of them singletons. The receptor's source is a woman older than 75 with active or convalescent COVID-19. The chain employs TRBV4-2 and TRBJ2-6; 9 nucleotides align to TRBD1. Sequencing was performed on peripheral blood. For the CDR3, the DNA is TGTGCCAGCAGCCAGGGGACAGGGTTCGCTGGGGCCAACGTCCTGACTTTC. Its translation: CASSQGTGFAGANVLTF.